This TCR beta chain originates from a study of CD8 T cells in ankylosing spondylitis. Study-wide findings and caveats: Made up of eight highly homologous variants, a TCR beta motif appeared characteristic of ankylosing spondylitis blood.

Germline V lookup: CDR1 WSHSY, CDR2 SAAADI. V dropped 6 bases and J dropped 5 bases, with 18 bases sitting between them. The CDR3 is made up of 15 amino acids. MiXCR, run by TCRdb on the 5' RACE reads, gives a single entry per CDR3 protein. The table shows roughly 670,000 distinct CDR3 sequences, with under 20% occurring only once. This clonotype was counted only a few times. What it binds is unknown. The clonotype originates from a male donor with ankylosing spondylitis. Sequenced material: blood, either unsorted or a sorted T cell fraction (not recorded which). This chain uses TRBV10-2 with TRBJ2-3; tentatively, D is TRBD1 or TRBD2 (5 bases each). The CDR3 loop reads CASRGTAQSGDTQYF. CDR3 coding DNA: TGCGCCAGCAGAGGGACCGCCCAGTCAGGAGATACGCAGTATTTT.